This entry features one T cell receptor beta chain sequence. These data come from a study of blood T cells in healthy people across ages. Then a second PCR, running about 7 to 11 cycles, was carried out with a sample-barcoded 5' primer and a J-beta primer mix. In TCRdb, the 5' RACE reads were re-called with MiXCR into one record per CDR3 protein. The data contain hundreds of thousands of distinct CDR3 sequences, approximately 49% of them singletons. Healthy Russian Caucasian donors spanned ages about 6 to 100 years. Trimming removed 3 bases from V and 7 bases from J; junction bases left unmatched: 11. Germline CDR1 MRHNA, CDR2 SNTAGT. The CDR3 covers 15 residues.

The J gene is TRBJ2-7, the V gene TRBV6-4; TRBD2 aligns across 8 bases. The receptor was derived from a woman in her fifties or sixties in good health. Source material: blood. CDR3 sequence reads: CASSEGSGRVNEQYF. CDR3 sequence (DNA): TGTGCCAGCAGTGAGGGCAGCGGGAGAGTCAATGAGCAGTACTTC.